This section outlines one T cell receptor (beta chain) sequence together with its context. Its target is not known. The sample is drawn from a study of cytomegalovirus exposure and HLA in healthy donors. Profiling relied on immunoSEQ multiplex PCR, and the TCRdb table lists in-frame clones only, not all of them. The sample includes 250,000 to 400,000 clones, around 90% of them seen just once. Study-level findings and limits: Per published reports, the classifier diagnosed cytomegalovirus status with high specificity and sensitivity. The majority of TCR sequences were rare, yet some public TCRs appeared in many donors. Researchers catalogued 160 or so TCR beta chains as cytomegalovirus-associated.

This CDR3 region has 16 residues. Germline assignment: CDR1 MNHEY and CDR2 SVGAGI. Trimming left V 4 bases short and J 1 base short, with 16 bases between. The origin of this receptor is a man aged 25-40 years in good health and CMV-seronegative. The sample was PBMCs. The gene calls are TRBV6-5 and TRBJ1-1, with no clear D. CDR3 residues: CASSSFPTRRNTEAFF. CDR3 DNA sequence: TGTGCCAGCAGTTCATTCCCGACACGGCGGAACACTGAAGCTTTCTTT.